Presented here are 9 T cell receptor beta chains from one specimen sequenced in a study of blood T cell repertoires in COVID-19. This table comes from immunoSEQ multiplex PCR, and its TCRdb copy is limited to in-frame clones, with some not included. The profile covers over 350,000 clones, with approximately 93% appearing a single time and 0.8% to 0.9% taken by the ten largest. Material: PBMCs or T cells enriched from blood (not recorded which). Every receptor here comes from a middle-aged woman who had been exposed to COVID-19.

This chain connects TRBV12-3 or TRBV12-4 to TRBJ1-3; perhaps TRBD1 as D (5 bases). This CDR3 is 13 amino acids long. Between the trimmed V and J ends, which lost 3 bases and 10 bases, there was a span of 13 bases. The chain's CDR3 is CASSLNRPRTIYF. The CDR3 nucleotides are TGTGCCAGCAGTTTGAACAGGCCTCGGACCATATATTTT.

In this sample, this clone turned up once. V usage is TRBV5-1 and J usage is TRBJ2-3; 8 positions match TRBD1. J was trimmed by 6 bases and V by 0 bases; bases with no gene match: 12. In germline, CDR1 is SGHRS, CDR2 YFSETQ. The CDR3 runs to 17 residues. The CDR3 DNA is TGCGCCAGCAGCTTGGCGGGTAGACAGGGGATGTTCGATACGCAGTATTTT. Its protein product is CASSLAGRQGMFDTQYF.

The rearrangement uses TRBV3-1 (or the pseudogene TRBV3-2) and TRBJ2-3; a weak D match, TRBD2 (6 bases). The CDR3 is made up of 15 amino acids. V lost 3 bases to trimming and J lost 1 base, with 11 bases between them. Germline V gene sequence: CDR1 LGHDT, CDR2 YNNKEL (reference sequence). The CDR3 region has the DNA TGTGCCAGCAGCCACCCGGGCGGGGGCACAGATACGCAGTATTTT. Translation: CASSHPGGGTDTQYF.

The chain employs TRBV6-1 and TRBJ1-2, with a tentative D call TRBD1 (6 bases). The length of the CDR3 is 16 residues. CDR1 MNHNS and CDR2 SASEGT come from the germline V gene. Trimming removed 7 bases at V and 5 bases at J, with 23 bases between. The CDR3 reads CASTDSLGAGSYGYTF. The CDR3 DNA reads as TGTGCCAGCACTGACAGCTTGGGGGCTGGAAGTTATGGCTACACCTTC.

This rearrangement joins TRBV20-1 to TRBJ1-1; 8 bases agree with TRBD1. In germline, CDR1 is DFQATT, CDR2 SNEGSKA (reference sequence). This CDR3 contains 11 residues. V lost 2 bases to trimming and J lost 9 bases; unmatched junction nucleotides: 2. In DNA form, the CDR3 reads TGCAGTGCTAGAAACAGGGGGAAAGCTTTCTTT. Protein sequence: CSARNRGKAFF.

The chain has TRBV15 and TRBJ1-2, with TRBD1 as a possible D gene (5 bases). The CDR3 has 15 amino acids. Trimming removed 2 bases from V and 4 bases from J, with 14 bases in between. The germline V gene encodes CDR1 LNHNV and CDR2 YYDKDF (reference sequence). The CDR3 DNA reads as TGTGCCACCAGCAGAAAGACAGAGAAAGTCTATGGCTACACCTTC. Protein sequence: CATSRKTEKVYGYTF.

The chain couples TRBV5-5 to TRBJ1-3, with D unresolved. Trimming shortened V by 5 bases and J by 4 bases, and 16 bases separated the two germline ends. Germline V lookup: CDR1 SGHKS, CDR2 YYEKEE (reference sequence). The CDR3 length is 15 residues. The CDR3 coding sequence is TGTGCCAGCAGGGAGAGTCCCAGTCCAGGAAACACCATATATTTT. As protein: CASRESPSPGNTIYF. The full variable domain, its missing parts supplied by reference TRBV5-5 and TRBJ1-3, is DAGVTQSPTHLIKTRGQQVTLRCSPISGHKSVSWYQQVLGQGPQFIFQYYEKEERGRGNFPDRFSARQFPNYSSELNVNALLLGDSALYLCASRESPSPGNTIYFGEGSWLTVV.

The V call is TRBV9, the J call TRBJ1-1; 7 bases are shared with TRBD1. The V gene end was trimmed by 2 bases and the J gene end by 5 bases; junction bases not matched to a gene: 3. Germline V gene sequence: CDR1 SGDLS, CDR2 YYNGEE. The CDR3 is 13 amino acids. In DNA, the CDR3 is TGTGCCAGCAGCGTGACAGGGAAGACTGAAGCTTTCTTT. It yields the protein CASSVTGKTEAFF.

This clone was picked up one time. The rearrangement joins TRBV19 to TRBJ1-5, with a weak D call TRBD1 (5 bases). The germline V and J ends were trimmed by 5 bases and 4 bases, with 12 bases remaining between them. The germline CDR1 and CDR2 sequences are LNHDA and SQIVND (reference sequence). CDR3 size: 14 residues. The CDR3 protein is CASSGTILNQPQHF. The CDR3 DNA follows: TGTGCCAGTAGTGGGACTATTTTAAATCAGCCCCAGCATTTT.